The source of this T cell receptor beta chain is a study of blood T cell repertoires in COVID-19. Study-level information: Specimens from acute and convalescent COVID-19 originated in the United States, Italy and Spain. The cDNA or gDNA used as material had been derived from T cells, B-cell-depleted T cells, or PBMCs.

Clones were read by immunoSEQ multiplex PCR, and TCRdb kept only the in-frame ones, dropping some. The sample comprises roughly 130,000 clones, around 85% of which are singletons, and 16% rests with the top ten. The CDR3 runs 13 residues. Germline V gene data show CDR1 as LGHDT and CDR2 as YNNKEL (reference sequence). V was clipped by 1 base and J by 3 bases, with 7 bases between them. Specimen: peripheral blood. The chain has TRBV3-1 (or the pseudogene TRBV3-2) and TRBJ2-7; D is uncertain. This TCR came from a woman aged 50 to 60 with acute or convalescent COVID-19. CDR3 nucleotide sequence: TGTGCCAGCAGCCAAGTAGCCGGCTACGAGCAGTACTTC. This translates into CASSQVAGYEQYF.